This T cell receptor beta chain was observed in a study of shared clonotypes between healthy human individuals. Recent vaccinations or acute infections were absent in the healthy HIV-negative adult donors. There are 15 residues in the CDR3. Per the germline V gene, CDR1 is MNHEY and CDR2 is SVGAGI. V shed 5 bases, J shed 7 bases, and the junction held 10 bases outside the gene matches. Measured with immunoSEQ multiplex PCR; TCRdb has only the in-frame clones, and not every one. The sample has a few million clones; around 95% are singletons. The V and J genes are TRBV6-5 and TRBJ2-7; 11 nucleotides match TRBD2. Sample: naive CD4+ T cells sorted from blood. Stated subset: CD45RA+ positively selected. The TCR originated in a man between 18 and 35 years old in good health. In DNA, the CDR3 is TGTGCCAGCAGTCGCGGACTAGCGGGCCCTCGAGAGCAGTACTTC. This encodes CASSRGLAGPREQYF.